The 32 T cell receptor beta chains in this list originate from one sample, sequenced in a study of blood T cell repertoires in COVID-19. The method was immunoSEQ multiplex PCR; TCRdb's version includes in-frame clones alone and lacks a portion of them. The data hold 200,000 or so clones, with roughly 84% observed a single time. Sequencing used peripheral blood. The receptors stem from a man aged 45-60 years who had recovered from COVID-19.

The rearrangement uses TRBV14 and TRBJ2-5, with a possible D match to TRBD1 (5 bases). Looked up from germline, CDR1 is SGHDN and CDR2 is FVKESK. CDR3 length: 15 residues. V lost 5 bases and J 5 bases, leaving 18 bases between the germline ends. DNA of the CDR3: TGTGCCAGCAGCATCCGACGCACAGGCCGGGAGACCCAGTACTTC. This translates into CASSIRRTGRETQYF. The complete variable domain, with remaining parts taken from reference TRBV14 and TRBJ2-5, reads EAGVTQFPSHSVIEKGQTVTLRCDPISGHDNLYWYRRVMGKEIKFLLHFVKESKQDESGMPNNRFLAERTGGTYSTLKVQPAELEDSGVYFCASSIRRTGRETQYFGPGTRLLVL.

The rearrangement links TRBV7-2 to TRBJ1-3, with TRBD1 identical over 7 bases. The CDR3 is 15 amino acids. The ends lost 3 bases at V and 3 bases at J; junction bases unmatched: 5. Germline CDR1 SGHTA, CDR2 FQGNSA. CDR3 in DNA: TGTGCCAGCAGCTTGCGGCGGGACAGTGGAAACACCATATATTTT. It is translated as CASSLRRDSGNTIYF.

The chain combines TRBV7-6 with TRBJ1-2, with D perhaps TRBD1 (6 bases). The CDR3 contains 15 residues. V lost 5 bases and J 4 bases, leaving 17 bases between the germline ends. Germline V CDR1 and CDR2: SGHVS, FNYEAQ. CDR3 in amino acids: CASSPHSGVPYGYTF. The CDR3 coding sequence is TGTGCCAGCAGCCCACACTCAGGGGTCCCCTATGGCTACACCTTC.

The chain recombines TRBV28 with TRBJ1-2; D not certain. This CDR3 is built from 10 residues. The germline V gene encodes CDR1 MDHEN and CDR2 SYDVKM. V was pared by 4 bases and J by 5 bases, with 2 bases between. The chain's CDR3 is CASSSYGYTF. Written as DNA, the CDR3 is TGTGCCAGCAGTTCGTATGGCTACACCTTC.

V gene TRBV5-8 combines with J gene TRBJ2-1, with TRBD1 as a possible D gene (5 bases). Germline CDR1 and CDR2: SGHTS and YDEGEE. This CDR3 region has 15 residues. Trimming left V 0 bases short and J 0 bases short, with 7 bases between. The CDR3: CASSLGGASYNEQFF. The CDR3 region has the DNA TGTGCCAGCAGCTTGGGTGGGGCCTCCTACAATGAGCAGTTCTTC.

This clone was recorded once. The chain carries TRBV28 and TRBJ2-2; D is ambiguous. Trimming left V 6 bases short and J 0 bases short, with 5 bases between. The CDR3 totals 13 residues. The germline V gene encodes CDR1 MDHEN and CDR2 SYDVKM. CDR3 in amino acids: CASRNSNTGELFF. CDR3 coding DNA: TGTGCCAGCAGAAACTCGAACACCGGGGAGCTGTTTTTT. The variable domain in full, completed from reference TRBV28 and TRBJ2-2, reads DVKVTQSSRYLVKRTGEKVFLECVQDMDHENMFWYRQDPGLGLRLIYFSYDVKMKEKGDIPEGYSVSREKKERFSLILESASTNQTSMYLCASRNSNTGELFFGEGSRLTVL.

The genes are TRBV7-6 and TRBJ2-1, with 13 bases matching TRBD2. The length of the CDR3 is 16 residues. Germline loops: CDR1 SGHVS, CDR2 FNYEAQ. V lost 5 bases, J lost 9 bases, and 10 bases stayed unmatched. The CDR3 loop reads CASSPAGGLAGSEQFF. The CDR3 DNA reads TGTGCCAGCAGCCCGGCGGGGGGACTAGCGGGATCTGAGCAGTTCTTC.

The chain combines TRBV6-5 with TRBJ1-1, with 8 positions matching TRBD1. V lost 5 bases, J lost 9 bases, and 11 bases stayed unmatched. The CDR3 is 14 amino acids. Germline CDR1 is MNHEY and CDR2 is SVGAGI. Here the CDR3 DNA reads TGTGCCAGCAGTCCCCAGGGGGCGGGGGCCCAAGCTTTCTTT. Protein product: CASSPQGAGAQAFF.

V and J are TRBV28 and TRBJ2-7, with a tentative D call TRBD2 (6 bases). The V gene lost 0 bases and the J gene lost 6 bases, with 12 bases spanning the gap. The CDR3 is 14 residues long. CDR1 MDHEN and CDR2 SYDVKM come from the germline V gene. CDR3 coding DNA: TGTGCCAGCAGTTTATGGGCTAGCGCTAGCGAGCAGTACTTC. Translating gives CASSLWASASEQYF. Full variable domain (remainder filled in from reference TRBV28 and TRBJ2-7): DVKVTQSSRYLVKRTGEKVFLECVQDMDHENMFWYRQDPGLGLRLIYFSYDVKMKEKGDIPEGYSVSREKKERFSLILESASTNQTSMYLCASSLWASASEQYFGPGTRLTVT.

This clone is a singleton in its sample. The chain recombines TRBV19 with TRBJ2-3, with 7 bases aligning to TRBD2. Germline lookup yields CDR1 LNHDA and CDR2 SQIVND (reference sequence). V lost 3 bases and J lost 3; bases outside the gene matches: 6. This CDR3 spans 15 amino acids. Written as DNA, the CDR3 is TGTGCCAGTAGTATTCGAGCGGGGAAAACAGATACGCAGTATTTT. Encoded protein: CASSIRAGKTDTQYF.

This clone was detected once. The CDR3 DNA reads as TGTGCCAGCAGCTTCAGCCGCCGGGACAGGGTAGCGGGTACGCAGTATTTT. It translates to CASSFSRRDRVAGTQYF. The chain employs TRBV7-9 and TRBJ2-3, with 9 bases lining up with TRBD1. V shed 3 bases, J shed 8 bases, and the junction held 15 bases outside the gene matches. The CDR3 consists of 17 residues. Germline V gives CDR1 SEHNR, CDR2 FQNEAQ (reference sequence).

This clone appeared a few times. The chain has TRBV28 and TRBJ1-1; 8 bases are shared with TRBD1. This CDR3 spans 15 amino acids. V was clipped by 7 bases and J by 1 base; unmatched bases: 8. Germline values: CDR1 MDHEN, CDR2 SYDVKM. The CDR3 nucleotides read TGTGCCAGCATTACGGCCGGGACAGGGAACACTGAAGCTTTCTTT. It yields the protein CASITAGTGNTEAFF.

The chain is built from TRBV11-3 and TRBJ2-7, with D possibly being TRBD2 (6 bases). The CDR3 loop spans 13 amino acids. The germline CDR1 and CDR2 sequences are SGHNT and YENEEA. V was trimmed by 3 bases and J by 3 bases, leaving 9 bases between them. The chain's CDR3 is CASSFSGNYEQYF. CDR3 coding DNA: TGTGCCAGCAGCTTTAGCGGAAACTACGAGCAGTACTTC.

The genes are TRBV19 and TRBJ2-1; tentative D call: TRBD2 (7 bases). The V gene's germline CDR1 is LNHDA and CDR2 SQIVND (reference sequence). Between the trimmed V and J ends, which lost 5 bases and 0 bases, there was a span of 11 bases. This CDR3 contains 15 residues. CDR3 loop: CASSWGGGSYNEQFF. The CDR3 nucleotides read TGTGCCAGTAGTTGGGGAGGGGGCTCCTACAATGAGCAGTTCTTC.

The chain recombines TRBV27 with TRBJ2-1; 13 nucleotides agree with TRBD2. The germline gives CDR1 MNHEY, CDR2 SMNVEV (reference sequence). This CDR3 has 18 residues. The junction had 11 bases not matched to a gene; V was cut back by 4 bases and J by 5 bases. The CDR3 DNA sequence: TGTGCCAGCAGTTGGGTAACTAGCGGGAGGGGCTTTGACAATGAGCAGTTCTTC. Translation gives CASSWVTSGRGFDNEQFF.

The chain is built from TRBV19 and TRBJ2-5; 7 bases line up with TRBD1. Germline CDR1 LNHDA, CDR2 SQIVND (reference sequence). V lost 4 bases to trimming and J lost 3 bases; unmatched junction nucleotides: 8. This CDR3 is 15 amino acids long. CDR3 residues: CASSTQGQWKETQYF. The CDR3 DNA follows: TGTGCCAGTAGTACGCAGGGACAGTGGAAAGAGACCCAGTACTTC.

This chain uses TRBV19 with TRBJ1-1; tentatively, D is TRBD1 (5 bases). The length of the CDR3 is 16 residues. V was shortened by 5 bases and J by 0 bases, with 16 bases between the two germline ends. The V gene's germline CDR1 is LNHDA and CDR2 SQIVND (reference sequence). CDR3 sequence: CASSSKTGLVNTEAFF. The CDR3 nucleotides read TGTGCCAGTAGTTCAAAAACGGGACTCGTGAACACTGAAGCTTTCTTT.

This rearrangement joins TRBV24-1 to TRBJ2-3; 10 nucleotides agree with TRBD1. This CDR3 has 16 amino acids. Germline V CDR1 and CDR2: KGHDR, SFDVKD. J lost 4 bases, V lost 4 bases, and 7 bases had no gene match. CDR3 DNA sequence: TGTGCCACCAGTGACCCGACAGGGGGCTCGGCAGATACGCAGTATTTT. It yields the protein CATSDPTGGSADTQYF.

The rearrangement links TRBV3-1 (or the pseudogene TRBV3-2) to TRBJ2-7; 10 bases fit TRBD2. Per germline, CDR1 LGHDT and CDR2 YNNKEL (reference sequence). Trimming took 4 bases from V and 5 from J; bases not matched to a gene: 17. The CDR3 totals 18 residues. In DNA form, the CDR3 reads TGTGCCAGCAGCCCGAAGGCGCCGGTAGCGGGAGGTGTCGACGAGCAGTACTTC. Translated, it gives CASSPKAPVAGGVDEQYF.

This clone was counted between two and nine times. The rearrangement uses TRBV2 and TRBJ1-2; D is ambiguous. The germline V gene encodes CDR1 SNHLY and CDR2 FYNNEI. The ends were cut back, 5 bases at V and 8 bases at J, with 12 bases in the middle. CDR3 length equals 12 residues. CDR3 nucleotides: TGTGCCAGCAGTCAGGCTTTGTTCGGCTACACCTTC. It yields the protein CASSQALFGYTF.

The genes are TRBV5-1 and TRBJ1-3; 7 bases line up with TRBD1. The germline CDR1 and CDR2 sequences are SGHRS and YFSETQ. The CDR3 has 14 amino acids. The V gene end was trimmed by 5 bases and the J gene end by 0 bases; junction bases not matched to a gene: 2. In DNA, the CDR3 is TGCGCCAGCAGAAGACAGGGCTCTGGAAACACCATATATTTT. Translated, it gives CASRRQGSGNTIYF.

This chain links TRBV28 with TRBJ2-1; 7 bases align to TRBD2. CDR3 size: 13 residues. Germline CDR1 reads MDHEN; CDR2 reads SYDVKM. V shed 11 bases, J shed 5 bases, and the junction held 9 bases outside the gene matches. CDR3 in amino acids: CAGMGGRDNEQFF. As DNA, the CDR3 is TGTGCCGGAATGGGGGGGAGGGACAATGAGCAGTTCTTC.

As to this clone: The junction differs from germline at one of its ends, possibly a read error. V gene TRBV28 combines with J gene TRBJ2-7, with 9 bases matching TRBD2. This CDR3 spans 13 amino acids. Germline CDR1 MDHEN, CDR2 SYDVKM. DNA of the CDR3: TGTGCCAGCAGTTTTTCCCTAGCGGGAAAAGTGAACTTC. Translation gives CASSFSLAGKVNF.

This rearrangement joins TRBV4-1 to TRBJ2-5; the match to TRBD2 covers 8 bases. This CDR3 is built from 14 residues. V shed 4 bases, J shed 2 bases, and the junction held 3 bases outside the gene matches. Germline assignment: CDR1 MGHRA and CDR2 YSYEKL. This CDR3 is CASSLLAGQETQYF. The CDR3 nucleotides are TGCGCCAGCAGCCTCTTAGCGGGGCAAGAGACCCAGTACTTC.

The chain recombines TRBV11-3 with TRBJ2-3; 13 nucleotides match TRBD2. V gave up 5 bases and J gave up 8 bases; unmatched junction bases: 13. This CDR3 has 17 amino acids. From germline, CDR1 is SGHNT and CDR2 YENEEA. DNA for the CDR3: TGTGCCAGCAGCCCGAATAGCGGACTAGCGGGAGCTGGTACGCAGTATTTT. Its protein is CASSPNSGLAGAGTQYF.

The chain uses TRBV10-3 and TRBJ1-5; no reliable D call. The V end was cut by 3 bases, the J end by 0 bases, with 6 bases between. This CDR3 contains 14 residues. Germline loops: CDR1 ENHRY, CDR2 SYGVKD. The CDR3 is CAISERSSNQPQHF. The CDR3 DNA reads as TGTGCCATCAGTGAACGGAGTAGCAATCAGCCCCAGCATTTT.

In DNA, the CDR3 is TGTGCCAGTAGCAGACAGTACCTTTCCCTTCCCTCTGGGGCCAACGTCCTGACTTTC. This codes for CASSRQYLSLPSGANVLTF. The chain carries TRBV19 and TRBJ2-6; D is perhaps TRBD1 (5 bases). With 6 bases removed from V and 0 bases from J, the gap between germline ends came to 21 bases. CDR3 length equals 19 residues. CDR1 is LNHDA, CDR2 SQIVND, per germline (reference sequence).

This sequence joins TRBV24-1 and TRBJ2-5; TRBD2 matches at 7 bases. The CDR3 is 17 amino acids. Germline V gene data show CDR1 as KGHDR and CDR2 as SFDVKD. The trim removed 3 bases at V and 5 bases at J, leaving 14 bases unmatched. The CDR3 reads CATSDRRASGGFETQYF. The CDR3 DNA sequence: TGTGCCACCAGTGATCGTCGAGCTAGCGGTGGGTTCGAGACCCAGTACTTC.

This clone was recorded only once. The rearrangement joins TRBV2 to TRBJ1-3; D not certain. From germline, CDR1 is SNHLY and CDR2 FYNNEI. The CDR3 length is 13 residues. Trimming took off 10 bases at V and 4 bases at J, with 14 bases between the two ends. CDR3 nucleotide sequence: TGTGCCATTCAGAGGCTTTACGGAAACACCATATATTTT. This translates into CAIQRLYGNTIYF.

The CDR3 protein is CASSSRGTANTEAFF. CDR3 DNA sequence: TGTGCCAGCAGTTCACGAGGGACTGCGAACACTGAAGCTTTCTTT. The chain uses TRBV27 and TRBJ1-1, with a tentative D call TRBD1 (5 bases). The CDR3 spans 15 residues. CDR1 and CDR2 from the germline V gene are MNHEY and SMNVEV (reference sequence). Deletions cut 4 bases from V and 1 base from J, with 13 bases between.

Points on this clone: The sample contains more than one DNA sequence encoding this CDR3. V gene TRBV6-5 combines with J gene TRBJ2-7, with unresolved D. The V and J ends lost 0 bases and 0 bases respectively, with 6 bases between them. Per the germline V gene, CDR1 is MNHEY and CDR2 is SVGAGI. The CDR3 is 14 residues long. The CDR3 loop reads CASSYSPVSYEQYF. The CDR3 DNA sequence: TGTGCCAGCAGTTACTCGCCAGTCTCCTACGAGCAGTACTTC.

The chain joins TRBV2 to TRBJ1-2, with D uncertain. Germline V gene data show CDR1 as SNHLY and CDR2 as FYNNEI. V lost 6 bases, J lost 1 base, and 12 bases lay in between. There are 14 residues in the CDR3. The CDR3: CASSERILNYGYTF. CDR3 nucleotide sequence: TGTGCCAGCAGCGAGCGGATCCTTAACTATGGCTACACCTTC. Full variable domain (remainder filled in from reference TRBV2 and TRBJ1-2): EPEVTQTPSHQVTQMGQEVILRCVPISNHLYFYWYRQILGQKVEFLVSFYNNEISEKSEIFDDQFSVERPDGSNFTLKIRSTKLEDSAMYFCASSERILNYGYTFGSGTRLTVV.